The T cell receptor beta chain under discussion was sequenced for a study of blood T cell repertoires in COVID-19. The germline gives CDR1 ENHRY, CDR2 SYGVKD. Trimming removed 9 bases at V and 3 bases at J, with 14 bases between. This CDR3 is built from 13 residues. Libraries were prepared by immunoSEQ multiplex PCR; TCRdb keeps only in-frame clonotypes and omits some of them. The data hold about 260,000 clones, with approximately 82% observed a single time. This clone showed up just once. The receptor was isolated from a woman of 80 years or more with acute or convalescent COVID-19. The chain combines TRBV10-3 with TRBJ1-1; maybe TRBD1 (5 bases). Sequencing was carried out using peripheral blood. The CDR3 nucleotides are TGTGCCATTTCGGTGGGGGGGGACACTGAAGCTTTCTTT. Residues: CAISVGGDTEAFF.